The 12 T cell receptor beta chains below all came from one sample that was sequenced in a study of cytomegalovirus exposure and HLA in healthy donors. The PCR was carried out with 60 Vbeta primers and 13 Jbeta primers. Libraries were prepared by immunoSEQ multiplex PCR; TCRdb keeps only in-frame clonotypes and omits some of them. This sample has some 180,000 clones; approximately 80% occur once, and the top ten carry 3.4%. The sequencing input was PBMCs. All receptors come from a man in his forties in good health and CMV-seropositive.

The chain recombines TRBV28 with TRBJ1-2; 8 nucleotides agree with TRBD1. The ends lost 8 bases at V and 4 bases at J; junction bases unmatched: 9. The CDR3 totals 14 residues. CDR1 and CDR2 (germline): MDHEN, SYDVKM. CDR3 protein: CASGDRGGVYGYTF. CDR3 nucleotide sequence: TGTGCCAGCGGAGACAGGGGTGGCGTCTATGGCTACACCTTC.

The chain carries TRBV9 and TRBJ2-1; unclear D gene. Per germline, CDR1 SGDLS and CDR2 YYNGEE. This CDR3 is 13 amino acids long. V shed 4 bases and J shed 7 bases, with 12 bases lying between them. In DNA form, the CDR3 reads TGTGCCAGCAGCCCCCCGGCGGATAATGAGCAGTTCTTC. Its translation: CASSPPADNEQFF.

In DNA form, the CDR3 reads TGTGCCAGCAGCCGACTAGCAAATCAAGAGACCCAGTACTTC. As protein: CASSRLANQETQYF. The gene calls are TRBV7-9 and TRBJ2-5, with TRBD2 identical over 7 bases. The germline V gene has CDR1 SEHNR and CDR2 FQNEAQ (reference sequence). CDR3 length: 14 residues. J gave up 2 bases and V 5 bases, and 5 bases lay outside the gene matches.

The rearrangement links TRBV7-2 to TRBJ2-3; 8 bases agree with TRBD2. Germline lookup yields CDR1 SGHTA and CDR2 FQGNSA. The CDR3 contains 18 residues. V dropped 3 bases and J dropped 1; count of bases not matched to a gene: 12. The CDR3 coding sequence is TGTGCCAGCAGCTTCTTCTTCTTGATAGCGGGGCGCACAGATACGCAGTATTTT. Protein sequence: CASSFFFLIAGRTDTQYF.

This chain connects TRBV19 to TRBJ2-5; TRBD2 is a possible D gene (6 bases). Germline V lookup: CDR1 LNHDA, CDR2 SQIVND (reference sequence). This CDR3 contains 15 residues. V shed 4 bases and J shed 5 bases, with 17 bases lying between them. The CDR3 protein is CASSNGREWMETQYF. The CDR3 DNA reads as TGTGCCAGTAGTAACGGACGGGAGTGGATGGAGACCCAGTACTTC.

The V gene is TRBV28, the J gene TRBJ2-2, with TRBD2 identical over 16 bases. CDR1 and CDR2 (germline): MDHEN, SYDVKM. This CDR3 comprises 18 residues. Trimming cost V 5 bases and J 7 bases; bases outside gene matches: 10. In nucleotides, the CDR3 is TGTGCCAGCAGTCTACCCACCGGGACTAGCGGGAGGGTCGGGGAGCTGTTTTTT. It specifies CASSLPTGTSGRVGELFF.

A single count supports this clone. The rearrangement joins TRBV28 to TRBJ2-7; 9 bases are a match to TRBD2. CDR1 and CDR2 (germline): MDHEN, SYDVKM. The CDR3 is made up of 15 amino acids. Trimming cost V 2 bases and J 5 bases; bases outside gene matches: 7. The CDR3 loop reads CASSLASGISHEQYF. Here the CDR3 DNA reads TGTGCCAGCAGTTTAGCTAGCGGGATTTCCCACGAGCAGTACTTC.

The chain uses TRBV6-4 and TRBJ2-3; D is possibly TRBD2 (6 bases). V lost 4 bases, J lost 6 bases, and 11 bases lay in between. The CDR3 is 13 amino acids. CDR1 and CDR2 (germline): MRHNA, SNTAGT. CDR3 sequence reads: CASSVVLADTQYF. The CDR3 region has the DNA TGTGCCAGCAGTGTAGTCCTAGCGGATACGCAGTATTTT.

The chain carries TRBV6-5 and TRBJ2-5; 9 nucleotides align to TRBD2. The J call may not be correct, given that the DNA end is closer to TRBJ2-7. This CDR3 comprises 13 residues. Germline-derived CDR1 and CDR2 are MNHEY and SVGAGI. The CDR3 sequence: CASVRAGGYEQYF. The CDR3 coding sequence is TGTGCCAGCGTCAGAGCGGGGGGCTACGAGCAGTACTTC.

J is TRBJ1-5 and V is TRBV7-2, with D maybe TRBD1 (6 bases). V lost 5 bases and J lost 6, with 29 bases in between. CDR1 SGHTA and CDR2 FQGNSA come from the germline V gene. This CDR3 contains 19 residues. The CDR3 is CASSTQGPNSAGVTQPQHF. CDR3 nucleotide sequence: TGTGCCAGCAGCACACAGGGCCCCAATTCGGCCGGGGTTACTCAGCCCCAGCATTTT.

This clone was detected only a few times. The chain combines TRBV6-6 with TRBJ2-7; 10 bases line up with TRBD2. The V segment lost 7 bases and the J segment 7 bases; nucleotides outside the gene matches: 16. Germline V gene lookup returns CDR1 MNHNY and CDR2 SVGAGI (reference sequence). The CDR3 totals 16 residues. CDR3 DNA: TGTGCCAGCATCCTAGCGGGGGCCAGTCTGGACGAGGAGCAGTACTTC. This translates into CASILAGASLDEEQYF.

The chain uses TRBV4-2 and TRBJ1-5; TRBD1 matches at 8 bases. Germline CDR1 LGHNA, CDR2 YNFKEQ. The CDR3 sequence is 15 residues long. V gave up 0 bases and J gave up 6 bases; unmatched junction bases: 4. The CDR3 coding sequence is TGTGCCAGCAGCCAAGAGGTGACAGGGGTTCAGCCCCAGCATTTT. Its translation: CASSQEVTGVQPQHF.